This TCR beta chain emerged from a study of graft-versus-host responses after intestinal transplantation (dated by TCRdb to 2020 to 2023). About the study as a whole: The transplants that recipients received were multivisceral, liver-intestinal, or isolated intestinal. All recipients received anti-thymocyte globulin induction followed by maintenance tacrolimus and steroids for approximately 3 years. Bulk TCR-beta CDR3 sequencing was used to track graft-versus-host and host-versus-graft alloreactive T cell clones in the graft, circulation and bone marrow after intestinal transplantation. To identify alloreactive clones, pre-transplant mixed lymphocyte reaction products were sequenced and then compared with unstimulated pre-transplant donor and recipient T cells. A cohort of 24 intestinal transplant recipients, including one retransplant, was enrolled, and a few patients lacking pretransplant specimens were excluded. Donor T cell macrochimerism was defined as a peak of at least 4% donor T cells among recipient peripheral blood mononuclear cells. Instead of going to the commercial service, samples from a few later patients were sequenced in-house on an Illumina MiSeq and processed with MiXCR. Study-level results and caveats: GvH clones were detected in recipient bone marrow, and some appeared earlier in ileal mucosa or blood, consistent with an intestinal mucosal origin. Early after transplant, declines in HvG clones were associated with peak levels of circulating GvH clones. In patients with donor T cell macrochimerism, the allografts had high GvH to HvG T cell clonal ratios. The relatively low number and heterogeneity of intestinal transplant patients limited the conclusions.

In the paper's terms, the time point label means: cells obtained before transplantation from donor or recipient. CD3+CD4+ and CD3+CD8+ populations were FACS-sorted from unstimulated pre-transplant donor and recipient cells taken from spleen or lymph nodes. Ends trimmed: V by 4 bases, J by 5 bases; bases unmatched to a gene: 9. The CDR1 and CDR2 encoded by the germline V gene are MNHNS and SASEGT. The CDR3 covers 16 residues, taking in both the cysteine and the phenylalanine. CDR3 DNA only is kept here, 48 bases in frame from base 1. Receptor libraries were prepared by the immunoSEQ multiplex PCR assay. For most patients, genomic DNA was isolated with the Qiagen DNeasy Blood and Tissue Kit and sent frozen to Adaptive Biotechnologies for TCR sequencing. For most patients, genomic DNA was subjected to high-throughput TCR-beta CDR3 sequencing by Adaptive Biotechnologies. The published analysis was carried out like this. TCR sequencing data were retrieved from Adaptive's ImmunoSEQ software for 15 to 20 patients, whereas a few other patients were processed with MiXCR and VDJtools. To correct CD4 versus CD8 sorting errors, sequences present in both subsets at a frequency ratio below 5:1 were removed. CDR3 nucleotide sequences shared by donor and recipient were removed because the origin of these sequences could not be assigned. At least 2-fold expansion over unstimulated cells and a minimum CFSE-low frequency of 0.002% (template counts) or 0.001% (read counts) were required for clones to be classified as alloreactive. Mappable clones were those detected in sequenced pre-transplant spleen, lymph node, or MLR CFSE-low populations of the donor or recipient. The cumulative frequency of alloreactive clones was calculated as a percentage of all sequences, weighted by copy number. TCRdb holds this immuneACCESS table with in-frame rearrangements only. Some clones are missing; in checked studies, unresolved V genes explain under half, and the rest has no known cause. V, J and clone size were drawn from that table, and D and trimming were deduced from the DNA. The sample table records over 55,000 clones; nearly 85% of these occur just once. The top ten clones comprise less than 0.45% of the sample.

Note on this clone: It lacks a known antigen. No clone much larger than this one lies a single base away; base qualities are absent.

The chain joins TRBV6-1 to TRBJ2-2; 8 middle bases align to TRBD2. The sample was unstimulated CD4+ T cells sorted from spleen or lymph node cells, taken before transplant. This TCR came from a human donor who was the organ donor for an intestinal transplant. The DNA reads TGTGCCAGCAGTGGAAAGAGCGGGGGCTTAACCGGGGAGCTGTTTTTT. The resulting protein is CASSGKSGGLTGELFF.